The 14 T cell receptor beta chains below all came from one sample that was sequenced in a study of tumor and adjacent non-tumor tissue in lung cancer. A modified ARM-PCR protocol with three rounds of nested PCR amplified TCRbeta. TCRdb recomputed calls from the multiplex PCR reads with MiXCR, one row per CDR3 protein. In the table there are 95,000 to 150,000 distinct CDR3 sequences, 66% of which are singletons. This sample's RNA came from whole unsorted tissue. The sample taken for sequencing was lung tumor tissue. Receptor source: a man aged 30 to 45 with non-small cell lung cancer.

Comments on this clonotype: The CDR3 ends on some other residue instead of the conserved phenylalanine or tryptophan, so this is likely a read error. This rearrangement joins TRBV11-2 to TRBJ2-1; D is undetermined. The CDR3 is 18 residues long. Germline V lookup: CDR1 SGHAT, CDR2 FQNNGV. The CDR3 spells CAGSLVRWQRHSYSEQFS. CDR3 bases: TGTGCCGGCAGCTTAGTTCGGTGGCAGCGCCACTCCTACAGTGAGCAGTTCTCC.

Points on this clonotype: This sequence may be a read error, since a much larger clone differs from it by one base. The chain is built from TRBV20-1 and TRBJ1-4, with TRBD1 as a possible D gene (6 bases). The V gene's germline CDR1 is DFQATT and CDR2 SNEGSKA (reference sequence). Trimming took 7 bases from V and 0 from J, leaving 18 bases between them. This CDR3 comprises 16 residues. For the CDR3, the DNA is TGCAGTGTTACCTACAGGGTCCTTGCAACTAATGAAAAACTGTTTTTT. Its translation is CSVTYRVLATNEKLFF.

Regarding this clonotype: This may be a read error: a much more frequent sequence differs by one nucleotide. This chain uses TRBV29-1 with TRBJ1-1; no reliable D call. Germline CDR1 and CDR2: SQVTM and ANQGSEA. V was clipped by 4 bases and J by 6 bases, with 15 bases between them. The CDR3 covers 13 residues. The CDR3 sequence is CSVVHGRGSEAFF. The CDR3 DNA is TGCAGCGTTGTACACGGACGAGGCTCTGAAGCTTTCTTT.

This clonotype was observed many times. V gene TRBV7-3 combines with J gene TRBJ2-3; D is ambiguous. Germline loops: CDR1 SGHTA, CDR2 FQGTGA. This CDR3 contains 14 residues. Trimming pared 1 base from V and 2 bases from J, leaving 7 bases between. CDR3 sequence: CASSLSTVTDTQYF. The CDR3 DNA reads as TGTGCCAGCAGCTTAAGTACAGTCACAGATACGCAGTATTTT.

This clonotype was counted a single time. Likely a read error: the CDR3 ends without its conserved phenylalanine or tryptophan. The V gene is TRBV12-3 or TRBV12-4, the J gene TRBJ2-3, with TRBD2 matching 13 bases. This CDR3 spans 16 amino acids. The CDR3 sequence is CVSSLGLAGDTDTQYY. CDR3 bases: TGTGTCAGCAGTTTAGGACTAGCGGGGGACACAGATACGCAGTATTAT.

A word on this clonotype: A read error may account for a junction end that differs from germline. The chain combines TRBV4-2 with TRBJ1-1; no firm D call. The germline V gene has CDR1 LGHNA and CDR2 YNFKEQ. This CDR3 is built from 13 residues. The CDR3 loop is CGSSQTLNTEAFF. CDR3 DNA: TGTGGCAGCAGCCAAACCCTGAACACTGAAGCTTTCTTC.

With regard to this clonotype: The junction departs from germline at one end; a sequencing error may be responsible. The rearrangement joins TRBV20-1 to TRBJ2-1; D unresolved. CDR3 length equals 14 residues. Germline CDR1 DFQATT, CDR2 SNEGSKA (reference sequence). For the CDR3, the DNA is TGCAGTGCTAGAGATCTCTGCTCCTACAATGGGCAGTTCTTC. Its translation is CSARDLCSYNGQFF.

With respect to this clonotype: With a much larger clone just one base away, this may be a read error. V is TRBV6-6 and J is TRBJ2-7, with D perhaps matching TRBD1 or TRBD2 (5 bases each). The CDR3 totals 14 residues. The germline CDR1 and CDR2 sequences are MNHNY and SVGAGI (reference sequence). Here the CDR3 reads CACSYLVGDYEQYF. In DNA form, the CDR3 reads TGTGCCTGCAGTTACCTTGTGGGGGACTACGAGCAGTACTTC.

The genes are TRBV10-1 and TRBJ2-1; a weak D match, TRBD2 (5 bases). V lost 9 bases, J lost 2 bases, and 14 bases lay in between. CDR3 size: 14 residues. Per the germline V gene, CDR1 is WNHNN and CDR2 is SYGVQD (reference sequence). The DNA for the CDR3 is TGCGCCAGATACCTTCGGGAAACCTACAATGAGCAGTTCTTC. Translating it yields CARYLRETYNEQFF.

This clonotype appeared many times. This chain connects TRBV20-1 to TRBJ2-2; TRBD1 matches 11 bases. The CDR3 loop spans 13 amino acids. Trimming cost V 5 bases and J 7 bases; bases outside gene matches: 3. Per germline, CDR1 DFQATT and CDR2 SNEGSKA (reference sequence). CDR3 DNA sequence: TGCAGTGCTCGGACAGGGGGCGGCGGGGAGCTGTTTTTT. Translation: CSARTGGGGELFF.

This clonotype turned up a few times. A junction boundary mismatches the germline segment, possibly from a read error. The V gene is TRBV4-2, the J gene TRBJ2-6; possible D gene TRBD1, 6 bases. The CDR3 contains 16 residues. Per the germline V gene, CDR1 is LGHNA and CDR2 is YNFKEQ. The CDR3 region has the DNA TGTGCCATCAGCCAAGATGGGGGCTTTGGGGCCAACGTCCTGACTTTC. Its protein product is CAISQDGGFGANVLTF.

A remark on this clonotype: One base away lies a much larger clone, so this may be a sequencing read error. This chain uses TRBV20-1 with TRBJ1-1; 9 positions agree with TRBD1. CDR1 is DFQATT and CDR2 is SNEGSKA in the germline V gene (reference sequence). The CDR3 is 14 amino acids. The CDR3 DNA reads as TGCAATGCCAAAATTACAGGGGGCGTCGCTGAAGCTTTCTTT. Amino acids: CNAKITGGVAEAFF.

A remark on this clonotype: This clone may be a read error of a much larger clone one base away. The CDR3 ends on some other residue instead of the conserved phenylalanine or tryptophan, so this is likely a read error. The gene calls are TRBV29-1 and TRBJ2-7, with TRBD1 as a possible D gene (5 bases). From germline, CDR1 is SQVTM and CDR2 ANQGSEA. Trimming took 7 bases from V and 2 from J, leaving 15 bases between them. CDR3 size: 13 residues. CDR3 in amino acids: CSAMTDTAYEQYI. CDR3 DNA: TGCAGCGCGATGACGGACACAGCCTACGAGCAGTACATC.

Concerning this clonotype: An end of the junction does not agree with germline; a read error may underlie this. This chain joins TRBV20-1 and TRBJ2-1; a weak D match, TRBD2 (6 bases). The CDR3 runs 14 residues. The germline CDR1 and CDR2 sequences are DFQATT and SNEGSKA (reference sequence). The DNA of the CDR3 is TGCAGTCCTAGGACGGCGGGAAGCAGGAATGAGCAGTTCTTC. Translated, it gives CSPRTAGSRNEQFF.